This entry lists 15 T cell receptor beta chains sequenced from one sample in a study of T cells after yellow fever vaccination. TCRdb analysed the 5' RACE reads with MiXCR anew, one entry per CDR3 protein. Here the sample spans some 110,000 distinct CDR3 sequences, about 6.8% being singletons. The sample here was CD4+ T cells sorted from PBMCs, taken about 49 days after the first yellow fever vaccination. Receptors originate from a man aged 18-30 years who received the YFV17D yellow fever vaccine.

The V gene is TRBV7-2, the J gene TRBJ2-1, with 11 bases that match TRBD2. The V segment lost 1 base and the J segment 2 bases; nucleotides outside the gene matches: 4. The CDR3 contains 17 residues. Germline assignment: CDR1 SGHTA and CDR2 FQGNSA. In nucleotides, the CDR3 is TGTGCCAGCAGCTTAGTGAGTAGCGGGGGGGCCTACAATGAGCAGTTCTTC. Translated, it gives CASSLVSSGGAYNEQFF.

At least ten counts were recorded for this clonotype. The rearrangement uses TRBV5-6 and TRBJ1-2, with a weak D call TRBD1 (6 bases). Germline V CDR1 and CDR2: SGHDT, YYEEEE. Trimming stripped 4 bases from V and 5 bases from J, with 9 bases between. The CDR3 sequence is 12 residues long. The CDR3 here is CASSIRGYGYTF. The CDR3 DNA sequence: TGTGCCAGCAGCATCAGGGGTTATGGCTACACCTTC. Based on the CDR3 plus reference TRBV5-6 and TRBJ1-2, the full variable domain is DAGVTQSPTHLIKTRGQQVTLRCSPKSGHDTVSWYQQALGQGPQFIFQYYEEEERQRGNFPDRFSGHQFPNYSSELNVNALLLGDSALYLCASSIRGYGYTFGSGTRLTVV.

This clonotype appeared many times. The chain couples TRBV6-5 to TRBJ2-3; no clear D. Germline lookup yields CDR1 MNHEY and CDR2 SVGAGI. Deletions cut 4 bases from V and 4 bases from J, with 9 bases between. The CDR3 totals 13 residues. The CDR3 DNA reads TGTGCCAGCAGTTTAAGTCTCTCAGATACGCAGTATTTT. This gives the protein CASSLSLSDTQYF.

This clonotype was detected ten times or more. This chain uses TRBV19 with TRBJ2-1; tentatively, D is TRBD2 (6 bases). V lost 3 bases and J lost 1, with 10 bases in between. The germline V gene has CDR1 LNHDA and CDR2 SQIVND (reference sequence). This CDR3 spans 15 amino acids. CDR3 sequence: CASSIYGGSYNEQFF. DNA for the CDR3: TGTGCCAGTAGTATTTACGGGGGATCCTACAATGAGCAGTTCTTC.

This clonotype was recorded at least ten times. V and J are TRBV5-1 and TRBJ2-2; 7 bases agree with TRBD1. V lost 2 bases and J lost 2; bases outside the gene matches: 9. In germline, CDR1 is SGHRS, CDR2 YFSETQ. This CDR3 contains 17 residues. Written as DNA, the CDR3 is TGCGCCAGCAGCTTAGAATTCGGGACAGAAAACACCGGGGAGCTGTTTTTT. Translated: CASSLEFGTENTGELFF.

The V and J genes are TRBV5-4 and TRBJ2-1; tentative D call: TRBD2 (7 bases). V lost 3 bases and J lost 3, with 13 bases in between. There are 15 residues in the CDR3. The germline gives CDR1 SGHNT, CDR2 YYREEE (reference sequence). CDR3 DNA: TGTGCCAGCAGCTCACAGGGAGGGTACTACAATGAGCAGTTCTTC. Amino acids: CASSSQGGYYNEQFF. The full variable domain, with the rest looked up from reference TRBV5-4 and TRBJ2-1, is ETGVTQSPTHLIKTRGQQVTLRCSSQSGHNTVSWYQQALGQGPQFIFQYYREEENGRGNFPPRFSGLQFPNYSSELNVNALELDDSALYLCASSSQGGYYNEQFFGPGTRLTVL.

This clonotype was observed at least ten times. Written as DNA, the CDR3 is TGTGCCAGCAGCCCCCTCGGCCTAGTCAGAGATACGCAGTATTTT. Translation gives CASSPLGLVRDTQYF. V is TRBV7-8 and J is TRBJ2-3; D not certain. The germline gives CDR1 SGHVS, CDR2 FQNEAQ. The CDR3 is 15 amino acids. V lost 5 bases and J 5 bases, leaving 17 bases between the germline ends.

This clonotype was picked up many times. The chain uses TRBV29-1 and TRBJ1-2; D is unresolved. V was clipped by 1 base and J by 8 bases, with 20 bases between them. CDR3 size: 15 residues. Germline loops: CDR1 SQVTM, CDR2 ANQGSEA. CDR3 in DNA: TGCAGCGTTGAAGTCTTCCCGATTCGGGTCGAGGGCTACACCTTC. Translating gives CSVEVFPIRVEGYTF.

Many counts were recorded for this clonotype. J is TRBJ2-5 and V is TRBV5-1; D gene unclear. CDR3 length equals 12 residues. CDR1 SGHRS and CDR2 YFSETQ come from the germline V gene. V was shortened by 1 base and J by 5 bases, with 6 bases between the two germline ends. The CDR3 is CASSLTAETQYF. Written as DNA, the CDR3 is TGCGCCAGCAGCTTGACCGCGGAGACCCAGTACTTC.

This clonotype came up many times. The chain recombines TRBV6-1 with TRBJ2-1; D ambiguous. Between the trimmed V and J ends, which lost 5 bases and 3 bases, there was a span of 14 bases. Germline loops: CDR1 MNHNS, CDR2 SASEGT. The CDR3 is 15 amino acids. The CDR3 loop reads CASSPALGGYNEQFF. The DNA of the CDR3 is TGTGCCAGCAGTCCGGCCCTAGGTGGCTACAATGAGCAGTTCTTC.

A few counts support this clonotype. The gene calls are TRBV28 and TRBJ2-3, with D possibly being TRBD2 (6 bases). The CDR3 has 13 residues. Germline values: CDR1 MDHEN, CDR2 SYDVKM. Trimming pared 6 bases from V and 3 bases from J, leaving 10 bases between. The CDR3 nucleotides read TGTGCCAGCAGCCCCGCGGGGACAGATACGCAGTATTTT. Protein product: CASSPAGTDTQYF.

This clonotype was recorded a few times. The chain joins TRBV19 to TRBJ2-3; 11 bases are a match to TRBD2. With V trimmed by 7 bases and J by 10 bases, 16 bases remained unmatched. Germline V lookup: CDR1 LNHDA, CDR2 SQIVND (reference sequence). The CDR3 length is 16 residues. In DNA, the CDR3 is TGTGCCAGTACCACCTCACTAGCGGGGGCTACAAGTCCGCAGTATTTT. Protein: CASTTSLAGATSPQYF. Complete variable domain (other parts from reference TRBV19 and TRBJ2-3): DGGITQSPKYLFRKEGQNVTLSCEQNLNHDAMYWYRQDPGQGLRLIYYSQIVNDFQKGDIAEGYSVSREKKESFPLTVTSAQKNPTAFYLCASTTSLAGATSPQYFGPGTRLTVL.

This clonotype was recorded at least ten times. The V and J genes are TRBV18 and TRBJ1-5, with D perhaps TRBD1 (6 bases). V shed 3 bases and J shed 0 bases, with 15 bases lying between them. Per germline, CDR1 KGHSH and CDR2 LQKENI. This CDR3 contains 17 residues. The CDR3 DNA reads TGTGCCAGCTCACCCACGGGGGGCGGTTATAGCAATCAGCCCCAGCATTTT. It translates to CASSPTGGGYSNQPQHF.

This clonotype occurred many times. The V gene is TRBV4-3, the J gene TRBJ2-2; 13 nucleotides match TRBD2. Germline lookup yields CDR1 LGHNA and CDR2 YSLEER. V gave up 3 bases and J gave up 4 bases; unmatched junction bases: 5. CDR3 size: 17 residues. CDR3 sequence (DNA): TGCGCCAGCAGCCAGTCAGGACTAGCGGGAGTCACCGGGGAGCTGTTTTTT. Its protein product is CASSQSGLAGVTGELFF.

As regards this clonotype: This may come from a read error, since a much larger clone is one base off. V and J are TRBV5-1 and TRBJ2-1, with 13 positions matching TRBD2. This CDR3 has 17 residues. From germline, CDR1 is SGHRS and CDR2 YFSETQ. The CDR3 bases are TGCGTCAGCAGCGATGGGACTAGCGGGGCAAACTACAATGAGCAGTTCTTC. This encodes CVSSDGTSGANYNEQFF.